Included here is one T cell receptor (beta chain) sequence, with context. The sample originates from a study of control samples from healthy donors and cancer patients. Here immunoSEQ multiplex PCR was the method, and the copy in TCRdb shows in-frame clones only, minus some. Seen here are 170,000 or so clones, almost 90% observed once, and the top ten hold 1.3% to 1.5%. J gave up 3 bases and V 3 bases, and 6 bases lay outside the gene matches. The CDR3 is 16 residues long. From germline, CDR1 is SGHTA and CDR2 FQGNSA. The clonotype was recovered from a woman aged 45-60 years in good health. J is TRBJ2-1 and V is TRBV7-2; 9 positions match TRBD2. Sequences were obtained from blood. The CDR3 coding sequence is TGTGCCAGCAGCTTGACTAGCGGAGGGGGCTACAATGAGCAGTTCTTC. Encoded protein: CASSLTSGGGYNEQFF.